This TCR beta chain was recovered during a study of regulatory T cells in long-lasting Graves disease. Findings and limits, study-wide: TRBV28, TRBJ1-2 and TRBJ2-5 were segments that persistent disease favored.

The CDR3 has 14 residues. The germline V gene has CDR1 LGHDT and CDR2 YNNKEL (reference sequence). The V and J ends lost 6 bases and 4 bases, in that order; junction bases with no gene match: 8. This clonotype appeared many times. Its antigen is undetermined. Building the TCR beta libraries relied on iRepertoire HTBI primers, and CDR3 regions underwent Arm-PCR. TCRdb re-analysed the multiplex PCR reads in MiXCR, keeping a single row per CDR3 protein. In the table there are approximately 540,000 distinct CDR3 sequences, 12% of which are singletons. Specified time point: newly diagnosed GD, antithyroid drugs for less than 3 months. Preparation of the TCR library used RNA extracted from PBMCs. These data also featured in a second study, about T cells in Graves' hyperthyroidism and ophthalmopathy. That source adds: On the basis of clinical symptoms, serum thyroxine and TRAb, thyroid ultrasound and orbital computed tomography, diagnoses were made.

The sequence was collected from a woman aged 25 to 39 with Graves disease. The input for sequencing was peripheral blood mononuclear cells (PBMCs), taken at new diagnosis, from a patient treated with antithyroid drugs. The chain recombines TRBV3-1 with TRBJ2-5; 7 bases match TRBD2. CDR3 nucleotide sequence: TGTGCCAGCAGTTTACTGGGGGGGGGAGAGACCCAGTACTTC. It codes for CASSLLGGGETQYF.